This T cell receptor (beta chain) was obtained from a study of metastatic and nonmetastatic thyroid tumors. About the research overall: The study looked at repertoires side by side in blood and in tumor or nodule tissue from malignant and benign thyroid patients. Findings and caveats of the study: Benign nodules reportedly had significantly lower TCR beta diversity than malignant thyroid tumors in blood and tumor.

TCRdb recomputed clones from the PCR reads via MiXCR. The table shows around 8,100 clones, with about 22% occurring only once. The CDR3 runs 13 residues. V gave up 0 bases and J gave up 7 bases, with 6 bases separating them. Per germline, CDR1 ENHRY and CDR2 SYGVKD. This clone qualifies as medium-sized. The antigen is undetermined. Prior to thyroid surgery, none of the patients had received any treatment. Sequenced input: tumor tissue. The V and J genes are TRBV10-3 and TRBJ1-4; possibly TRBD1 for D (5 bases). The TCR comes from a female donor with papillary thyroid cancer or a benign thyroid nodule (not recorded which). Some clones in this sample may be carry-over from other donors' samples. DNA for the CDR3: TGTGCCATCAGTGAGTCCCAGGGTGAAAAACTGTTTTTT. Residues: CAISESQGEKLFF.